Given below is one T cell receptor (beta chain) in context. Its cognate antigen is unknown. This sample stems from a study of identical twins. Broader study findings: Invariant MAIT and iNKT cells could partly confound zero-insertion analyses.

TCRdb recomputed calls from the 5' RACE reads with MiXCR, one row per CDR3 protein. The table has 500,000 to 550,000 distinct CDR3 sequences, roughly a fifth seen once; the top ten hold 0.8% to 1%. Germline CDR1 is KGHSH and CDR2 is LQKENI. This CDR3 is built from 14 residues. V was cut by 3 bases and J by 6 bases, with 12 bases left in between. These data were also filed under a second study, of T cells expressing NK-cell markers. As that report states: The TCR beta repertoires originated in sorted CD3+CD56+NKG2C+, CD3+CD56+NKG2C- and CD3+CD56-NKG2C+ T cells. Within the sequenced cohort of eight donors, seven exhibited HCMV seropositivity and one was seronegative.

The chain is built from TRBV18 and TRBJ2-1; the D is unclear. The TCR was taken from a woman under 30 in good health. Sequenced: CD4+ T cells sorted from blood. The CDR3 nucleotides read TGTGCCAGCTCACCGGCTACCGCAGGCAATGAGCAGTTCTTC. Amino acid sequence: CASSPATAGNEQFF.